This is a list of T cell receptor beta chains from one sample in a study of neurological immune-mediated disorders. TCRdb reprocessed the 5' RACE reads with MiXCR, giving one entry per CDR3 protein. Of more than 40,000 distinct CDR3 sequences listed, about 15% are singletons. Sequenced input: CD4+ T cells from blood. Source of these receptors: a woman aged 55 to 70 with HTLV-1-associated myelopathy (HAM/TSP). Both conserved end residues are part of each CDR3. A D gene is named only where the DNA matches it firmly. Size tells how often a clone was seen (once, few, many) or the class of an expanded clone, and some rows leave it out.

d_call	clone_size	v_call	j_call	cdr3_nt	cdr3_aa
TRBD1	many	TRBV20-1	TRBJ1-2	TGCAGTGCAACCGGGACAGGGGGCTTTCGTGGCTACACCTTC	CSATGTGGFRGYTF
TRBD2	many	TRBV20-1	TRBJ2-7	TGCAGTGTGGGGCGGGGGGGCCTTTTCACCCCCTCCTACGAGCAGTACTTC	CSVGRGGLFTPSYEQYF
TRBD1	many	TRBV6-5	TRBJ2-7	TGTGCCAGCAGCAACCAGGGGGAACAGTACTTC	CASSNQGEQYF
.	many	TRBV20-1	TRBJ2-3	TGCAGTGCCCTCGACTTCACTTCTTTCACAGATACGCAGTATTTT	CSALDFTSFTDTQYF
TRBD2	.	TRBV30	TRBJ2-1	TGTGCCTGGGGTTGGGGGGGGGAGGGCAATGAGCAGTTCTTC	CAWGWGGEGNEQFF
.	many	TRBV11-2	TRBJ1-1	TGTGCCAGCAGCGGGCGCGGACAAGGAGGGAACACTGAAGCTTTCTTT	CASSGRGQGGNTEAFF
.	few	TRBV2	TRBJ2-2	TGTGCCAGCAGTGAGGAATATGGGGTCCCAGGGACCGGGGAGCTGTTTTTT	CASSEEYGVPGTGELFF
.	many	TRBV3-1	TRBJ1-5	TGTGCCAGCAGCCAAGCGGGATATCCCCAGCATTTT	CASSQAGYPQHF
TRBD1	many	TRBV5-5	TRBJ1-5	TGTGCCAGCAGCTTGGCCGGGACAGGGGCCCTCAGTCAGCCCCAGCATTTT	CASSLAGTGALSQPQHF
.	many	TRBV5-1	TRBJ2-5	TGCGCCAGCAGCTTGGCAAGTCCTGGCTGGGAGACCCAGTACTTC	CASSLASPGWETQYF
.	.	TRBV7-6	TRBJ1-1	TGTGCCAGCAGCTGGGACCTGAACACTGAAGCTTTCTTT	CASSWDLNTEAFF
.	many	TRBV20-1	TRBJ1-4	TGCAGTGCTAGAGATCAGCTTTCCTATGGGGGTGCAACTAATGAAAAACTGTTTTTT	CSARDQLSYGGATNEKLFF
.	.	TRBV2	TRBJ1-5	TGTGCCAGCCGGGGACTCAGCGGGAATCAGCCCCAGCATTTT	CASRGLSGNQPQHF
.	many	TRBV6-2/TRBV6-3	TRBJ1-5	TGTGCCAGCAGTTACTCGTCAGAGGGTGTTGGCAATCAGCCCCAGCATTTT	CASSYSSEGVGNQPQHF
.	few	TRBV20-1	TRBJ2-7	TGCAGTGCTAGAGTAGCTAGCGTCTACGAGCAGTACTTC	CSARVASVYEQYF
TRBD2	many	TRBV6-2/TRBV6-3	TRBJ2-1	TGTGCCAGCAGTACCCTCGGCGGGGGGGATTTTCTCTCCTACAATGAGCAGTTCTTC	CASSTLGGGDFLSYNEQFF
.	many	TRBV29-1	TRBJ2-7	TGCAGCGTTGGAGTTAGTGCTAACTACGAGCAGTACTTC	CSVGVSANYEQYF
.	many	TRBV12-3/TRBV12-4	TRBJ2-5	TGTGCCAGCAGTTTCACGCGGGGTCAAGAGACCCAGTACTTC	CASSFTRGQETQYF
.	many	TRBV6-5	TRBJ1-2	TGTGCCAGCAGTTACTCACGGCACCCCTATGGCTACACCTTC	CASSYSRHPYGYTF
TRBD2	many	TRBV20-1	TRBJ2-3	TGCAGTGCTAGAGCCTACACGGGACTACCCACAGATACGCAGTATTTT	CSARAYTGLPTDTQYF
.	many	TRBV6-1	TRBJ2-5	TGTGCCAGCAGTGTGAGTCGAGAGACCCAGTACTTC	CASSVSRETQYF
.	many	TRBV20-1	TRBJ1-4	TGCAGTGCCGACGACGGGACCCAGGGTGGAAAACTGTTTTTT	CSADDGTQGGKLFF
.	large	TRBV5-1	TRBJ2-3	TGCGCCAGCAGCACCTACGGGGCCATCACAGATACGCAGTATTTT	CASSTYGAITDTQYF
.	many	TRBV5-1	TRBJ2-2	TGCGCCAGCAGCTTGGCGGGGGCAGTGCGGACCGGGGAGCTGTTTTTT	CASSLAGAVRTGELFF
TRBD1	many	TRBV6-2/TRBV6-3	TRBJ2-3	TGTGCCAGCAGCCAAGACAGGGGTTCCCGAACGCAGTATTTT	CASSQDRGSRTQYF
TRBD2	medium-sized	TRBV7-6	TRBJ2-7	TGTGCCAGCAGTCCGGGACTACTGGAGCAGTACTTC	CASSPGLLEQYF
TRBD1	many	TRBV10-3	TRBJ2-7	TGTGCCGTTGGCTGGGACAGTTCCTACGAGCAGTACTTC	CAVGWDSSYEQYF
TRBD2	many	TRBV20-1	TRBJ2-5	TGCAGTGCTAGAGCCACTAGCGGGGGCCAAGAGACCCAGTACTTC	CSARATSGGQETQYF
.	.	TRBV6-5	TRBJ1-2	TGTGCCAGCAGTTTAGGATGGCCCCATGGCTACACCTTC	CASSLGWPHGYTF
.	many	TRBV6-2/TRBV6-3	TRBJ2-7	TGTGCCAGCAGTAATGGACTAAGGAGTTACGAGCAGTACTTC	CASSNGLRSYEQYF
TRBD2	many	TRBV20-1	TRBJ2-2	TGCAGTGCTGCAATCCCTAGCGGAGGATATGACGGGGAGCTGTTTTTT	CSAAIPSGGYDGELFF
TRBD2	many	TRBV10-3	TRBJ2-5	TGTGCCACCCGGGCGGGACTAGCTGGGCAGACCCAGTACTTC	CATRAGLAGQTQYF
TRBD2	.	TRBV2	TRBJ2-3	TGTGCCAGCTCCCAGCGGGACTTACGCACAGATACGCAGTATTTT	CASSQRDLRTDTQYF
TRBD2	.	TRBV2	TRBJ2-1	TGTGCCAGCAGCCAAGGGGGGCGGGGGGCGTTCAATGAGCAGTTCTTC	CASSQGGRGAFNEQFF
.	many	TRBV20-1	TRBJ2-7	TGCAGTGCTCCACATACAGGGCATCCCTACGAGCAGTACTTC	CSAPHTGHPYEQYF
.	many	TRBV4-1	TRBJ1-1	TGCGCCAGCAGCCAAGTTCTTGGTATGGGTGAAGCTTTCTTT	CASSQVLGMGEAFF
TRBD1	many	TRBV4-1	TRBJ1-1	TGCGCCAGCAGCCATCATCCGGACAGGGAGGGCACTGAAGCTTTCTTT	CASSHHPDREGTEAFF
.	many	TRBV11-2	TRBJ1-3	TGTGCCAGCAGCTTCTTCCGAAACACCATATATTTT	CASSFFRNTIYF
.	.	TRBV5-1	TRBJ2-5	TGCGCCAGCAGCCTACAAGACCAAGAGACCCAGTACTTC	CASSLQDQETQYF
.	many	TRBV5-1	TRBJ2-3	TGCGCCAGCAGCTTGGGGGGGGCCCCCGGGGGCACAGATACGCAGTATTTT	CASSLGGAPGGTDTQYF
.	many	TRBV7-9	TRBJ1-4	TGTGCCAGCAGCCAAACCGGGACCAACAATGAAAAACTGTTTTTT	CASSQTGTNNEKLFF
.	many	TRBV4-1	TRBJ2-6	TGCGCCAGCAGCCAAGAACAGTCACGGGCCGGGGCCAACGTCCTGACTTTC	CASSQEQSRAGANVLTF
TRBD1	.	TRBV4-1	TRBJ1-4	TGCGCCAGCAGCCAAGTCCCAGGGGGCAGCAAAAAACTGTTTTTT	CASSQVPGGSKKLFF
.	many	TRBV6-2/TRBV6-3	TRBJ2-1	TGTGCCAGCAGTTACTTGCTGGACTACAATGAGCAGTTCTTC	CASSYLLDYNEQFF
TRBD1	many	TRBV5-1	TRBJ2-1	TGCGCCAGCAGCTCCGGACAGGGGGCTTTCAATGAGCAGTTCTTC	CASSSGQGAFNEQFF
TRBD1	many	TRBV5-1	TRBJ2-7	TGCGCCAGCAGAGTCACAGGGGGCATCAACGAGCAGTACTTC	CASRVTGGINEQYF
.	many	TRBV5-1	TRBJ1-1	TGCGCCAGCAGCTTAACCAACACGGGGGGGACTGAAGCTTTCTTT	CASSLTNTGGTEAFF
.	many	TRBV20-1	TRBJ1-1	TGCAGTGCCCTCGAGGGATCTGACACTGAAGCTTTCTTT	CSALEGSDTEAFF
.	few	TRBV20-1	TRBJ2-5	TGCAGTGCGGGTACCTGGGCAGGGCAAGAGACCCAGTACTTC	CSAGTWAGQETQYF
.	many	TRBV20-1	TRBJ2-5	TGCAGTGCGAGGACCCTAGAGACCCAGTACTTC	CSARTLETQYF
.	many	TRBV12-3/TRBV12-4	TRBJ1-1	TGTGCCAGCAGTATCTCCAGGGACACTGAAGCTTTCTTT	CASSISRDTEAFF
.	many	TRBV7-8	TRBJ2-2	TGTGCCAGCAGCTTAATAGGGGCCATGAACACCGGGGAGCTGTTTTTT	CASSLIGAMNTGELFF
.	many	TRBV7-2	TRBJ2-3	TGTGCCAGCAGGTTCCTCGGGACTCGCACAGATACGCAGTATTTT	CASRFLGTRTDTQYF